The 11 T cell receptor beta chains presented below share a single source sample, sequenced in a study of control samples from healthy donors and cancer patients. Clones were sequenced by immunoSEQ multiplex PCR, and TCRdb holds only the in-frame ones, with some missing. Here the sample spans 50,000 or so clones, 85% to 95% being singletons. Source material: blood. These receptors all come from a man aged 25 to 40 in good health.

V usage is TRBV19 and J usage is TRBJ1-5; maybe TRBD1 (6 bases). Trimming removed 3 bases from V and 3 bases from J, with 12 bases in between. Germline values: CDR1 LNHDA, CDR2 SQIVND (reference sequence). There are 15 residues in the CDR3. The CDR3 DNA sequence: TGTGCCAGTAGTATCGTCGACAGGACCAATCAGCCCCAGCATTTT. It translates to CASSIVDRTNQPQHF.

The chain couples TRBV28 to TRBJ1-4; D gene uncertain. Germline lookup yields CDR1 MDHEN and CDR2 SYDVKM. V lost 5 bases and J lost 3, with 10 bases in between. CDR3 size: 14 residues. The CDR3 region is CASSPPRANEKLFF. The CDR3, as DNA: TGTGCCAGCAGTCCCCCACGGGCTAATGAAAAACTGTTTTTT.

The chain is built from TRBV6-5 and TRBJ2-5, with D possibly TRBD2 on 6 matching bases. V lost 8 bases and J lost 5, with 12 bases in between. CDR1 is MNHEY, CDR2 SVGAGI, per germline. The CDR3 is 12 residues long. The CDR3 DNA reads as TGTGCCAGCGGAGGGAGGAGGGAGACCCAGTACTTC. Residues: CASGGRRETQYF.

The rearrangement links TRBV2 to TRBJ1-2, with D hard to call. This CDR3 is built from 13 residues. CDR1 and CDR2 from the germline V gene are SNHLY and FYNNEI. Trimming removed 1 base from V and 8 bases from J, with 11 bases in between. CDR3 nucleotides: TGTGCCAGCAGTGAAGTCGCGATTGGCGGCTACACCTTC. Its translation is CASSEVAIGGYTF.

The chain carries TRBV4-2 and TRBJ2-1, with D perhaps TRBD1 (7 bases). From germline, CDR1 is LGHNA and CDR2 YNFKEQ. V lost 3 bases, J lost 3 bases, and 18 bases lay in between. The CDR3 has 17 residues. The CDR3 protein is CASSHIGGQSFYNEQFF. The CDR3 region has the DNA TGTGCCAGCAGCCACATCGGGGGACAGTCTTTCTACAATGAGCAGTTCTTC.

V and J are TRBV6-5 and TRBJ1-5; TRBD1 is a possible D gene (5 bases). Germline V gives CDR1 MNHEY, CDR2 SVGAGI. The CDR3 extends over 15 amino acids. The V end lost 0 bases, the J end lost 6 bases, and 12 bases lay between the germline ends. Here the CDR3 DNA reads TGTGCCAGCAGTTACTCGGGGGAGTTGGGTCAGCCCCAGCATTTT. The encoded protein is CASSYSGELGQPQHF.

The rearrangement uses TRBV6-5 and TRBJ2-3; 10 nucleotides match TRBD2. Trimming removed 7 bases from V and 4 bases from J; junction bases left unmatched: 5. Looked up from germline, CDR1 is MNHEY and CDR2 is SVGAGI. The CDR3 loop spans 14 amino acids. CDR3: CASKAGGPPDTQYF. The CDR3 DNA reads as TGTGCCAGCAAAGCGGGAGGGCCCCCAGATACGCAGTATTTT.

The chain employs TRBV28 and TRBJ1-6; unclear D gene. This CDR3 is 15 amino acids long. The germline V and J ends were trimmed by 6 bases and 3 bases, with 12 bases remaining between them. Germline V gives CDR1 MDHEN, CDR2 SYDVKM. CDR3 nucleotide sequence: TGTGCCAGCAGCCGCCGGACTGACTATAATTCACCCCTCCACTTT. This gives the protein CASSRRTDYNSPLHF.

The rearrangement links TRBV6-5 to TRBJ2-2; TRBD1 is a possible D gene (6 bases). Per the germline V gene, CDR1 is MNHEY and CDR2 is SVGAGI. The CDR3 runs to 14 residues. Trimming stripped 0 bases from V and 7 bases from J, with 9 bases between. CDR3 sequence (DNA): TGTGCCAGCAGTTACTCGGGGGACATCGGGGAGCTGTTTTTT. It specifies CASSYSGDIGELFF.

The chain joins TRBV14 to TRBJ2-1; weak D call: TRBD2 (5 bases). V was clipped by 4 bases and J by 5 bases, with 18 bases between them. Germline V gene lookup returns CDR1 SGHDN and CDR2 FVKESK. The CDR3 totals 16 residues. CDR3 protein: CASSLLRTAVHNEQFF. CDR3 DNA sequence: TGTGCCAGCAGCCTCCTCCGGACTGCTGTCCACAATGAGCAGTTCTTC.

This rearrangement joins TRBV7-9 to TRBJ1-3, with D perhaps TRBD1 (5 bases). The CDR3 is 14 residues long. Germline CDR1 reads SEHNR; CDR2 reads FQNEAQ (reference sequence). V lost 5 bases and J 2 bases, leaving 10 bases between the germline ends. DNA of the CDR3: TGTGCCAGCAGCGCAGGGAGGACTGGAAACACCATATATTTT. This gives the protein CASSAGRTGNTIYF. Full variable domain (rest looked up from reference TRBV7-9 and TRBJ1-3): DTGVSQNPRHKITKRGQNVTFRCDPISEHNRLYWYRQTLGQGPEFLTYFQNEAQLEKSRLLSDRFSAERPKGSFSTLEIQRTEQGDSAMYLCASSAGRTGNTIYFGEGSWLTVV.